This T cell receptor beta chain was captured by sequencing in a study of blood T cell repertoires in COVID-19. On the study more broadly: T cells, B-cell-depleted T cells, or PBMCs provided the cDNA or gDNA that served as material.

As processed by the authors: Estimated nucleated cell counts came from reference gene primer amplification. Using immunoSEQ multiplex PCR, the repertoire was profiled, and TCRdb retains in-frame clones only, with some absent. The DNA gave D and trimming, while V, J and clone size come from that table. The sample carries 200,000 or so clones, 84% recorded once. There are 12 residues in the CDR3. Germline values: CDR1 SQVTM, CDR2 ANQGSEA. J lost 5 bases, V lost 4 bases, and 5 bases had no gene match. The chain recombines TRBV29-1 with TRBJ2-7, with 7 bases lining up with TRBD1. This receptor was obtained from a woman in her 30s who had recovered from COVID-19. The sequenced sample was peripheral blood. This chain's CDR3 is CSVGSTGNEQYF. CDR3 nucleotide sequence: TGCAGCGTTGGTTCGACAGGGAACGAGCAGTACTTC.